Given below is one TCR beta chain in context. Clones were sequenced by immunoSEQ multiplex PCR, and TCRdb holds only the in-frame ones, with some missing. The sample gives 200,000 or so clones, roughly four fifths of which show up once; approximately 6.5% is in the top ten. The data were taken from a study of blood T cell repertoires in COVID-19. Study as a whole: The United States, Italy and Spain provided the acute and convalescent COVID-19 samples. Sources were T cells, B-cell-depleted T cells, or PBMCs; the material itself was cDNA or gDNA.

Germline values: CDR1 MDHEN, CDR2 SYDVKM. V was trimmed by 1 base and J by 4 bases, leaving 10 bases between them. The CDR3 totals 14 residues. The chain uses TRBV28 and TRBJ1-2; D not certain. The TCR sequence derives from a woman in her forties with acute or convalescent COVID-19. The sequencing input was peripheral blood. In DNA, the CDR3 is TGTGCCAGCAGTTTATCAACTCTCCCCTATGGCTACACCTTC. Its protein is CASSLSTLPYGYTF.